This T cell receptor beta chain was recorded in a study of cytomegalovirus exposure and HLA in healthy donors. Study-wide results and caveats: Only CMV serostatus was available as immune exposure information. About 87% or about 30% of the time was how often most TCR beta V segments were productive, according to an earlier analysis. In a later analysis, common viral pathogens appeared linked to several of the most significant clusters. Certain sequence variants were highly shared and formed a cluster, and this cluster was likely a sequencing artifact.

Notes on this clone: What it binds is not known.

The PCR had 60 Vbeta and 13 Jbeta primers. The table came from immunoSEQ multiplex PCR; TCRdb's copy has only in-frame clones and leaves some out. The sample lists about 59,000 clones, about 80% occurring once. Sequencing used PBMCs. This TCR was sampled from a woman aged 40 to 50 in good health and CMV-seronegative.

The CDR3 DNA reads as TGTGCCAGCAGCGAGACAGGGAGCGGAAACACCATATATTTT. Translated: CASSETGSGNTIYF. The rearrangement joins TRBV9 to TRBJ1-3; 7 nucleotides align to TRBD1. Germline CDR1 reads SGDLS; CDR2 reads YYNGEE. Losses at the gene ends were 3 bases for V and 4 bases for J; bases not matched to a gene: 4. The CDR3 runs to 14 residues.